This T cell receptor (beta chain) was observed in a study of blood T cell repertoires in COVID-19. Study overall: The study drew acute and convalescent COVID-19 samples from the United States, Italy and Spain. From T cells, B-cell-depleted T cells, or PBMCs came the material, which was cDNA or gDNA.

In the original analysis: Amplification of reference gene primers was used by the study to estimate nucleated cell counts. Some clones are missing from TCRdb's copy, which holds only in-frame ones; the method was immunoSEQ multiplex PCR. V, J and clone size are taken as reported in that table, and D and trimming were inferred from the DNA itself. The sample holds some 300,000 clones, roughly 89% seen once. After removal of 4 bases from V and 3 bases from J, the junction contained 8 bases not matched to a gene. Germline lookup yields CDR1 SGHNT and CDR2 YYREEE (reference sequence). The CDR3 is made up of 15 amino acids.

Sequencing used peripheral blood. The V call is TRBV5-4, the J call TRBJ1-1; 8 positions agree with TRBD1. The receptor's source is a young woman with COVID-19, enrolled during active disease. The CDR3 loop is CASSLSQGADTEAFF. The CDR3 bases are TGTGCCAGCAGCCTAAGTCAGGGGGCGGACACTGAAGCTTTCTTT.